The following is a T cell receptor (beta chain) sequence with its context. A single count supports this clone. Which antigen it targets is not known. Base qualities are missing; no much larger clone stands one base away. This entry belongs to a study of control samples from healthy donors and cancer patients (dated by TCRdb to about 2020). The library was produced with the immunoSEQ multiplex PCR assay. This immuneACCESS table, as held by TCRdb, lists in-frame sequences with V and J called but not all clones. Of the missing ones, under half trace to an unresolved V gene in checked studies; the others have no known cause. In this sample the table shows fewer than 90,000 clones, around nine tenths of which occur a single time. The top ten clonotypes cover 4.5% to 6% of the sample. V loses 2 bases, J loses 3 bases, and the germline ends lie 5 bases apart. Per the germline V gene, SGHRS is the CDR1 and YFSETQ is the CDR2. The CDR3 sequence holds 13 residues, the cysteine and phenylalanine included. The CDR3 DNA has 39 bases and is translated from base 1.

This clonotype originated in a woman between 50 and 59 years old in good health. Sequencing was done on a sample of blood. The sequence is built from TRBV5-1 and TRBJ2-2, with the D gene not confidently named. DNA sequence: TGCGCCAGCAGCTTAATAGACACCGGGGAGCTGTTTTTT. Its translation reads: CASSLIDTGELFF.